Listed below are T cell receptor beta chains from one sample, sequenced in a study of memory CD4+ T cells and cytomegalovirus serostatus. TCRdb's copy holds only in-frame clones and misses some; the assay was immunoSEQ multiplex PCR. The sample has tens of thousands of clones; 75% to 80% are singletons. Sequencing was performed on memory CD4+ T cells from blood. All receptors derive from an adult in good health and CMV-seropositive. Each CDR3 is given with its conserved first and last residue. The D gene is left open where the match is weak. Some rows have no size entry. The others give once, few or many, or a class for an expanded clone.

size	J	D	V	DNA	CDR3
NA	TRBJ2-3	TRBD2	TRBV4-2	TGTGCCAGCAGCCAAGTAAAAGCGGGAGCGGGTAGAGATACGCAGTATTTT	CASSQVKAGAGRDTQYF
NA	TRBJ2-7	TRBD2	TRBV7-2	TGTGCCAGCAGCTTAGCCGCTAGCGGGGGGAACTACGAGCAGTACTTC	CASSLAASGGNYEQYF
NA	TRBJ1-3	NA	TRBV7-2	TGTGCCAGCAGCTTGAGGGATTCTGGAAACACCATATATTTT	CASSLRDSGNTIYF
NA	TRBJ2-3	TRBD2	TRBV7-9	TGTGCCAGCAGCTTGACTAGCTGGGGGGGGGATACGCAGTATTTT	CASSLTSWGGDTQYF
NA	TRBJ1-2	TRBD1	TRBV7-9	TGTGCCAGCAGCTTAGGGACAGGGTCGGGAAATGGCTACACCTTC	CASSLGTGSGNGYTF
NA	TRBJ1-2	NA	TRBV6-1	TGTGCCAGCAGTCAGGATCGGGGGGACTATGGCTACACCTTC	CASSQDRGDYGYTF
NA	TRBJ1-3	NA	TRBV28	TGTGCCAGCAGTTTAGGGTTCGGGCCCATATATTTT	CASSLGFGPIYF
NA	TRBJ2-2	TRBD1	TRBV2	TGTGCCAGCCTCCGGGACAGGGGGCTGATCGGCACCGGGGAGCTGTTTTTT	CASLRDRGLIGTGELFF
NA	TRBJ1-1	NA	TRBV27	TGTGCCAGCAGTTTATCTAGGTGGGGCAGGCTGAACACTGAAGCTTTCTTT	CASSLSRWGRLNTEAFF
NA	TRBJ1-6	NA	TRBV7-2	TGTGCCAGCAGCTTACGGCCAGGTTCTCGGGACTCACCCCTCCACTTT	CASSLRPGSRDSPLHF
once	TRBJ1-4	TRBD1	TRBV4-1	TGCGCCAGCAGCCAAGATAAAGGACAGGGGGCAGAAAAACTGTTTTTT	CASSQDKGQGAEKLFF
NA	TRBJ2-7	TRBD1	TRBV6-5	TGTGCCAGCAGTGGCCGGGACAGGGCGAGCGAGCAGTACTTC	CASSGRDRASEQYF
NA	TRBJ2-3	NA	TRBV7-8	TGTGCCAGCAGCACTATGGAAGTGGCAGATACGCAGTATTTT	CASSTMEVADTQYF
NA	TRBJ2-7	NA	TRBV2	TGTGCCAGCAGTGAAGCGCGGCTAGTCGTGTCCTACGAGCAGTACTTC	CASSEARLVVSYEQYF
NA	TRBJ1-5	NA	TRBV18	TGTGCCAGCTCACCATTCTCCGTAGATAGCAATCAGCCCCAGCATTTT	CASSPFSVDSNQPQHF
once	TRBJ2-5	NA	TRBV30	TGTGCCTGGAGGCCAGGGGTTCAAGAGACCCAGTACTTC	CAWRPGVQETQYF
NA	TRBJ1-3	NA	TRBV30	TGTGCCTGGAGGGGTCCCCCTGGAAACACCATATATTTT	CAWRGPPGNTIYF
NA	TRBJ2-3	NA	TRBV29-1	TGCAGCGCCCGGGTCCTCACAGATACGCAGTATTTT	CSARVLTDTQYF
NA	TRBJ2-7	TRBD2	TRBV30	TGTGCCTGGAGCGACAATAGCGGGGCCTACGAGCAGTACTTC	CAWSDNSGAYEQYF
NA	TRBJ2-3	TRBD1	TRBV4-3	TGCGCCAGCCGGACAGGGAGCACAGATACGCAGTATTTT	CASRTGSTDTQYF
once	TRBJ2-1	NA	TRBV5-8	TGTGCCAGCAGAATCGGGGGCGCGGGGAATGAGCAGTTCTTC	CASRIGGAGNEQFF
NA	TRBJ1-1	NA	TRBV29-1	TGCAGCATTATTATGAACACTGAAGCTTTCTTT	CSIIMNTEAFF
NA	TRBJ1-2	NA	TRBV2	TGTGCCAGCAGCCTACCCTCTGGGGATGATGGCTACACCTTC	CASSLPSGDDGYTF
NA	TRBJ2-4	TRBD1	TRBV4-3	TGCGCCAGCAGCCAAGATGTGGGGACAGGCGGCAAAAACATTCAGTACTTC	CASSQDVGTGGKNIQYF
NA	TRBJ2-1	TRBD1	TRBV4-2	TGTGCCAGCAGCCAATCCAGGGGGTGGGGTAACAATGAGCAGTTCTTC	CASSQSRGWGNNEQFF
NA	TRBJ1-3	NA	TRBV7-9	TGTGCCAGCACCCCAAGTGGAGGGACTCAATCTGGAAACACCATATATTTT	CASTPSGGTQSGNTIYF
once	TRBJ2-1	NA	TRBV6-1	TGTGCCAGCAGTGAAATGGGGGGACCGGCTAACAATGAGCAGTTCTTC	CASSEMGGPANNEQFF
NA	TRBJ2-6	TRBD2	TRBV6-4	TGTGCCAGAGGACTAGCGGTCCCCATTGGCGGGGCCAACGTCCTGACTTTC	CARGLAVPIGGANVLTF
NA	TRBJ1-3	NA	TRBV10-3	TGTGCCATCACCGAACACGTCTCTGGAAACACCATATATTTT	CAITEHVSGNTIYF
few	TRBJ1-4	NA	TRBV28	TGTGCCAGCAGCTTCCGATCGGCAACTAATGAAAAACTGTTTTTT	CASSFRSATNEKLFF
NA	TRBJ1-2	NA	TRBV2	TGTGCCAGCAGCCCAACCAGGGGACCCGGAGGGTATGGCTACACCTTC	CASSPTRGPGGYGYTF
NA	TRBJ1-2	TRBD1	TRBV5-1	TGCGCCAGCAGCCCCGAGGACAGGGTATTAGATGGCTACACCTTC	CASSPEDRVLDGYTF
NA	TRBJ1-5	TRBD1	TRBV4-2	TGTGCCAGCAGCCAAGAACTCCGAGTGACAGGGGATCAGCCCCAGCATTTT	CASSQELRVTGDQPQHF
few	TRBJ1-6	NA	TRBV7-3	TGTGCCAGCAGCTTACACGGGCCTGGGAATTCACCCCTCCACTTT	CASSLHGPGNSPLHF
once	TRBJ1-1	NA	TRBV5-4	TGTGCCAGCAGCCTGGGACTTCAGAACACTGAAGCTTTCTTT	CASSLGLQNTEAFF
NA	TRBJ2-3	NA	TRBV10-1	TGCGCCAGCAGTGAGTCGACAGTTACAGATACGCAGTATTTT	CASSESTVTDTQYF
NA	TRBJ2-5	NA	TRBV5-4	TGTGCCAGCAGCGTCGAATCAGGGGGAGGTAGGGAGACCCAGTACTTC	CASSVESGGGRETQYF
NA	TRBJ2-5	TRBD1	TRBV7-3	TGTGCCAGCAGCTCAGGGGGACGGGAGACCCAGTACTTC	CASSSGGRETQYF
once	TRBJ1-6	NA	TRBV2	TGTGCCAGCAGGGAGTCAGGTAGCTCCTATAATTCACCCCTCCACTTT	CASRESGSSYNSPLHF
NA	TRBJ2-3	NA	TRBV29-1	TGCAGCGTTGTAAGTCTCCGTGGGGCAGATACGCAGTATTTT	CSVVSLRGADTQYF
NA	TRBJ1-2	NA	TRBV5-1	TGCGCCAGCAGCTCGGGGGATCCCAATGGCTACACCTTC	CASSSGDPNGYTF
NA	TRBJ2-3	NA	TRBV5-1	TGCGCCAGCAGCTTGGCCAGTACCTTCACAGATACGCAGTATTTT	CASSLASTFTDTQYF
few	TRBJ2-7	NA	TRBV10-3	TGTGCCATCAGTGATTGGGGGCGGGACGAGCAGTACTTC	CAISDWGRDEQYF
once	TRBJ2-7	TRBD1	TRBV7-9	TGTGCCAGCAGCTTAACGACTGGGACAGGGATTTACGAGCAGTACTTC	CASSLTTGTGIYEQYF
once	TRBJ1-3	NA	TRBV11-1	TGTGCCAGCAGCTTCGACGGATCCTCTGGAAACACCATATATTTT	CASSFDGSSGNTIYF
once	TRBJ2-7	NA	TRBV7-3	TGTGCCAGCAGCTTAACGCCCGGGGAGCAGTACTTC	CASSLTPGEQYF
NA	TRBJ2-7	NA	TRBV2	TGTGCCAGCAGGATAGACGTCCTGACGAACGAGCAGTACTTC	CASRIDVLTNEQYF
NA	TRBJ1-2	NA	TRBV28	TGTGCCAGCAGTCTCCAGACCAACTATGGCTACACCTTC	CASSLQTNYGYTF
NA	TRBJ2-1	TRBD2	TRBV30	TGTGCCTGGAGTATAGCGGGGGGGTACAATGAGCAGTTCTTC	CAWSIAGGYNEQFF
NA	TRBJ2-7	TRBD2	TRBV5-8	TGTGCCAGCAGCTTGGGACTAGCGGGAGGGAGCGAGCAGTACTTC	CASSLGLAGGSEQYF
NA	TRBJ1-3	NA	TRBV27	TGTGCCAGCAGTTTAAGGTTGGGGCCTGGAAACACCATATATTTT	CASSLRLGPGNTIYF
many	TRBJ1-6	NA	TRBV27	TGTGCCAGCAGTTTGGGAGGACAGACCTTTTATAATTCACCCCTCCACTTT	CASSLGGQTFYNSPLHF
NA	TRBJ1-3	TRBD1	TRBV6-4	TGTGCCAGCGTTTGGAACAGGGGACTCTCTGGAAACACCATATATTTT	CASVWNRGLSGNTIYF
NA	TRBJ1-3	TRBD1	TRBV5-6	TGTGCCAGCAGCTTCGCCGGGACAGGGGTTGGAAACACCATATATTTT	CASSFAGTGVGNTIYF
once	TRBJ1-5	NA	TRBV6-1	TGTGCCAGCAGTCCCCGGGACACAAATCAGCCCCAGCATTTT	CASSPRDTNQPQHF
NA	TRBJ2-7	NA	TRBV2	TGTGCCAGCAGTGAGGGCCAACCGGCCGAGCAGTACTTC	CASSEGQPAEQYF
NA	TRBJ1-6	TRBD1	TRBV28	TGTGCCAGCAGTTCCGGACAGGGGTGGCTAATTGATTCACCCCTCCACTTT	CASSSGQGWLIDSPLHF
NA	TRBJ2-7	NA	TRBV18	TGTGCCAGCTCACCGGGTTCCAGCTACGAGCAGTACTTC	CASSPGSSYEQYF
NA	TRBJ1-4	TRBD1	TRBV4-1	TGCGCCAGCAGCCACCAGCCCGGGACAGGGATAAGAACTAATGAAAAACTGTTTTTT	CASSHQPGTGIRTNEKLFF
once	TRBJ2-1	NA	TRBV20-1	TGCACCCCAAAGGGTCCCAATGAGCAGTTCTTC	CTPKGPNEQFF